The 25 T cell receptor beta chains below come from one sample, sequenced in a study of long-term antiretroviral therapy in people with HIV. Runs used v3.0 of the immunoSEQ assay and were done at survey level. Method: immunoSEQ multiplex PCR; TCRdb's copy keeps in-frame clones and lacks some. The data hold about 17,000 clones, with roughly four fifths observed a single time. The sample was unsorted PBMCs, taken nearly 2.6 years before starting antiretroviral therapy. These TCRs come from a woman in her forties or fifties with HIV.

The chain employs TRBV5-6 and TRBJ1-6; D remains unclear. There are 16 residues in the CDR3. Looked up from germline, CDR1 is SGHDT and CDR2 is YYEEEE. V was clipped by 0 bases and J by 2 bases, with 9 bases between them. The CDR3 sequence: CASSLGPITYNSPLHF. The CDR3 DNA is TGTGCCAGCAGCTTGGGCCCTATCACCTATAATTCACCCCTCCACTTT.

This chain links TRBV29-1 with TRBJ2-5; possibly TRBD1 for D (6 bases). Germline CDR1 SQVTM, CDR2 ANQGSEA. The CDR3 is 12 amino acids. V gave up 7 bases and J gave up 5 bases, with 14 bases separating them. The CDR3 DNA reads TGCAGCGGGAACACAGGGAGCGAGACCCAGTACTTC. It specifies CSGNTGSETQYF. The full variable domain, in which reference TRBV29-1 and TRBJ2-5 provide the parts outside the CDR3, is SAVISQKPSRDICQRGTSLTIQCQVDSQVTMMFWYRQQPGQSLTLIATANQGSEATYESGFVIDKFPISRPNLTFSTLTVSNMSPEDSSIYLCSGNTGSETQYFGPGTRLLVL.

This clone was found a few times. In DNA form, the CDR3 reads TGTGCCAGTAGTATGGACAGGGTCTGGGATCAGCCCCAGCATTTT. Its translation: CASSMDRVWDQPQHF. This chain links TRBV19 with TRBJ1-5; 8 positions match TRBD1. Germline loops: CDR1 LNHDA, CDR2 SQIVND (reference sequence). There are 15 residues in the CDR3. V lost 3 bases to trimming and J lost 5 bases; unmatched junction nucleotides: 6.

The chain joins TRBV28 to TRBJ1-4; the D is unclear. Germline V gene data show CDR1 as MDHEN and CDR2 as SYDVKM. This CDR3 is built from 14 residues. With 8 bases removed from V and 8 bases from J, the gap between germline ends came to 18 bases. CDR3 residues: CASSSGVGGEKLFF. In DNA form, the CDR3 reads TGTGCCAGCTCTAGCGGGGTGGGCGGGGAAAAACTGTTTTTT. The full variable domain, in which reference TRBV28 and TRBJ1-4 provide the parts outside the CDR3, is DVKVTQSSRYLVKRTGEKVFLECVQDMDHENMFWYRQDPGLGLRLIYFSYDVKMKEKGDIPEGYSVSREKKERFSLILESASTNQTSMYLCASSSGVGGEKLFFGSGTQLSVL.

The chain recombines TRBV5-1 with TRBJ1-2, with D maybe TRBD1 (5 bases). V was shortened by 5 bases and J by 8 bases, with 16 bases between the two germline ends. The CDR3 extends over 13 amino acids. Germline loops: CDR1 SGHRS, CDR2 YFSETQ. The CDR3 DNA follows: TGCGCCAGCAGTATAGATACAGGCAGGGGCTACACCTTC. It translates to CASSIDTGRGYTF.

The rearrangement uses TRBV28 and TRBJ1-2; perhaps TRBD1 as D (5 bases). Deletions cut 2 bases from V and 8 bases from J, with 9 bases between. The length of the CDR3 is 12 residues. CDR1 MDHEN and CDR2 SYDVKM come from the germline V gene. The CDR3 sequence is CASSLQGKGYTF. The DNA for the CDR3 is TGTGCCAGCAGTTTACAGGGAAAGGGCTACACCTTC.

The rearrangement uses TRBV18 and TRBJ2-5; 8 bases are shared with TRBD2. CDR1 and CDR2 from the germline V gene are KGHSH and LQKENI. Losses at the gene ends were 0 bases for V and 4 bases for J; bases not matched to a gene: 4. CDR3 length equals 15 residues. The CDR3 loop is CASSPPGLAGETQYF. In DNA form, the CDR3 reads TGTGCCAGCTCACCACCGGGCCTAGCGGGAGAGACCCAGTACTTC. Together with reference TRBV18 and TRBJ2-5, the CDR3 gives the full variable domain: NAGVMQNPRHLVRRRGQEARLRCSPMKGHSHVYWYRQLPEEGLKFMVYLQKENIIDESGMPKERFSAEFPKEGPSILRIQQVVRGDSAAYFCASSPPGLAGETQYFGPGTRLLVL.

This clone appeared many times. The chain has TRBV15 and TRBJ2-4; TRBD2 matches 7 bases. This CDR3 region has 14 residues. The V gene's germline CDR1 is LNHNV and CDR2 YYDKDF (reference sequence). Germline trimming cut 5 bases from V and 3 bases from J; bases unmatched to any gene: 4. CDR3: CATSPTGGKNIQYF. The CDR3 DNA reads TGTGCCACCAGCCCGACGGGGGGCAAAAACATTCAGTACTTC.

With respect to this clone: A junction end diverges from the germline sequence, so it may reflect a read error. The chain carries TRBV30 and TRBJ1-2; the D gene is possibly TRBD1 (5 bases). The germline CDR1 and CDR2 sequences are GTSNPN and SVGIG (reference sequence). CDR3 length: 13 residues. CDR3 nucleotide sequence: TGTGCCTGGAGCCCCGGGACCCCCAATCACGGCGCCTTC. Translated, it gives CAWSPGTPNHGAF.

This clone was counted only a few times. V and J are TRBV10-1 and TRBJ1-6; 7 bases match TRBD1. The ends lost 4 bases at V and 9 bases at J; junction bases unmatched: 3. The CDR3 is 13 amino acids. The germline CDR1 and CDR2 sequences are WNHNN and SYGVQD (reference sequence). The CDR3 DNA reads as TGCGCCAGCAGTGTAGGGGGCAGTTCACCCCTCCACTTT. The encoded protein is CASSVGGSSPLHF.

CDR3 in DNA: TGTGCCTGGAGTGGGACTATCAATCAGCCCCAGCATTTT. It codes for CAWSGTINQPQHF. V usage is TRBV30 and J usage is TRBJ1-5; unclear D gene. V gave up 1 base and J gave up 3 bases, with 7 bases separating them. This CDR3 region has 13 residues. CDR1 and CDR2 from the germline V gene are GTSNPN and SVGIG (reference sequence).

The rearrangement links TRBV7-9 to TRBJ1-1; tentative D call: TRBD1 (6 bases). Germline V gene lookup returns CDR1 SEHNR and CDR2 FQNEAQ (reference sequence). The ends were cut back, 3 bases at V and 1 base at J, with 12 bases in the middle. The CDR3 extends over 15 amino acids. The CDR3 loop reads CASSFSTGRNTEAFF. The CDR3 nucleotides read TGTGCCAGCAGCTTCTCGACAGGCAGGAACACTGAAGCTTTCTTT.

Here the CDR3 DNA reads TGCGCCAGCAGCCTTTTCGGGGGGGCGAACACCGGGGAGCTGTTTTTT. Its translation is CASSLFGGANTGELFF. This chain links TRBV4-1 with TRBJ2-2; 8 bases match TRBD2. CDR3 length equals 16 residues. Losses at the gene ends were 4 bases for V and 0 bases for J; bases not matched to a gene: 4. CDR1 is MGHRA and CDR2 is YSYEKL in the germline V gene.

The chain recombines TRBV4-1 with TRBJ1-1; D is possibly TRBD1 (5 bases). There are 12 residues in the CDR3. V shed 1 base and J shed 6 bases, with 6 bases lying between them. Germline lookup yields CDR1 MGHRA and CDR2 YSYEKL. The CDR3 DNA is TGCGCCAGCAGCCAAGGACAGTCTGAAGCTTTCTTT. Translating it yields CASSQGQSEAFF.

The chain combines TRBV5-1 with TRBJ1-2; 8 bases agree with TRBD1. In germline, CDR1 is SGHRS, CDR2 YFSETQ. The V segment lost 2 bases and the J segment 4 bases; nucleotides outside the gene matches: 7. This CDR3 has 15 amino acids. The CDR3 DNA reads as TGCGCCAGCAGCTTACTACCCGGGACAGGCTATGGCTACACCTTC. As protein: CASSLLPGTGYGYTF. Supplemented by reference TRBV5-1 and TRBJ1-2, the full variable domain reads KAGVTQTPRYLIKTRGQQVTLSCSPISGHRSVSWYQQTPGQGLQFLFEYFSETQRNKGNFPGRFSGRQFSNSRSEMNVSTLELGDSALYLCASSLLPGTGYGYTFGSGTRLTVV.

The rearrangement joins TRBV5-1 to TRBJ1-1; 10 bases line up with TRBD1. CDR3 length equals 13 residues. From germline, CDR1 is SGHRS and CDR2 YFSETQ. J gave up 11 bases and V 0 bases, and 4 bases lay outside the gene matches. DNA of the CDR3: TGCGCCAGCAGCTTGGGACAGGGGGCAGGGGCTTTCTTT. As protein: CASSLGQGAGAFF.

V gene TRBV15 combines with J gene TRBJ2-1; TRBD2 matches at 12 bases. This CDR3 comprises 16 residues. From germline, CDR1 is LNHNV and CDR2 YYDKDF (reference sequence). With V trimmed by 2 bases and J by 3 bases, 2 bases remained unmatched. The CDR3 here is CATSRRLAGDYNEQFF. The CDR3 DNA follows: TGTGCCACCAGCAGACGACTAGCGGGGGACTACAATGAGCAGTTCTTC.

The chain joins TRBV7-2 to TRBJ2-1; 8 positions agree with TRBD1. V trimming: 5 bases; J trimming: 9 bases; junction bases outside the gene matches: 3. This CDR3 has 12 amino acids. Germline CDR1 and CDR2: SGHTA and FQGNSA. The CDR3, as DNA: TGTGCCAGCAGCCGGGACAGGAGTGAGCAGTTCTTC. Its translation: CASSRDRSEQFF.

This sequence joins TRBV6-6 and TRBJ2-1; a possible D gene is TRBD1 (7 bases). Trimming cost V 0 bases and J 7 bases, with 10 bases left between them. CDR1 and CDR2 (germline): MNHNY, SVGAGI (reference sequence). The CDR3 covers 14 residues. The CDR3 DNA reads TGTGCCAGCAGTTACTCGGCAGGGGGGAATGAGCAGTTCTTC. Protein: CASSYSAGGNEQFF.

V and J are TRBV2 and TRBJ1-4, with TRBD1 identical over 9 bases. The CDR3 sequence is 17 residues long. Trimming at V came to 2 bases and at J to 8 bases, leaving 12 bases not matched to a gene. Per germline, CDR1 SNHLY and CDR2 FYNNEI. In nucleotides, the CDR3 is TGTGCCAGCAGTGAAAAACGGGCGGGACAGGGTCGGGAAAAACTGTTTTTT. It is translated as CASSEKRAGQGREKLFF.

CDR3 amino acids: CASRPGGWRSIQYF. In DNA, the CDR3 is TGTGCCAGCAGACCCGGCGGGTGGAGGAGCATTCAGTACTTC. J is TRBJ2-4 and V is TRBV25-1, with D possibly TRBD2 on 5 matching bases. Germline V CDR1 and CDR2: MGHDK, SYGVNS. The V gene lost 6 bases and the J gene lost 9 bases, with 18 bases spanning the gap. The CDR3 totals 14 residues.

The chain has TRBV9 and TRBJ1-2; 8 bases align to TRBD1. The CDR3 contains 14 residues. Germline V gene data show CDR1 as SGDLS and CDR2 as YYNGEE. J was trimmed by 3 bases and V by 4 bases; bases with no gene match: 5. Here the CDR3 DNA reads TGTGCCAGCAGCACGTCGACAGGGGACTATGGCTACACCTTC. Translation: CASSTSTGDYGYTF.

The genes are TRBV27 and TRBJ2-7; D unresolved. Germline V gene data show CDR1 as MNHEY and CDR2 as SMNVEV (reference sequence). V lost 2 bases and J lost 3, with 11 bases in between. The CDR3 has 14 amino acids. CDR3 region: CASSLRGLGYEQYV. DNA of the CDR3: TGTGCCAGCAGTTTAAGAGGTTTGGGCTACGAGCAGTACGTC.

The rearrangement links TRBV6-1 to TRBJ2-7, with D uncertain. CDR1 and CDR2 (germline): MNHNS, SASEGT. The CDR3 sequence is 12 residues long. V lost 2 bases and J 6 bases, leaving 8 bases between the germline ends. In nucleotides, the CDR3 is TGTGCCAGCAGTGAATGGCAGACCGAGCAGTACTTC. Protein: CASSEWQTEQYF.

This clone was observed a few times. This sequence joins TRBV7-3 and TRBJ2-2; D is possibly TRBD2 (6 bases). The ends were cut back, 3 bases at V and 6 bases at J, with 11 bases in the middle. Per the germline V gene, CDR1 is SGHTA and CDR2 is FQGTGA. The CDR3 extends over 14 amino acids. The chain's CDR3 is CASSFGTSAGELFF. The CDR3 coding sequence is TGTGCCAGCAGCTTCGGGACTTCGGCCGGGGAGCTGTTTTTT.